The text below deals with one TCR beta chain. The target antigen is unknown. Each diagnosis drew on symptoms, thyroxine, TRAb, thyroid ultrasound and orbital computed tomography findings. Source material for PBMCs was less than 12 ml fresh peripheral blood. Authors of the study amplified TCR beta CDR3 regions from RNA transcripts. HTBI primers were used for first-round RT-PCR of the TCR CDR3. MiXCR, run by TCRdb on the multiplex PCR reads, gives a single entry per CDR3 protein. The sample includes roughly 650,000 distinct CDR3 sequences, more than 15% of them seen just once. This sample was taken from a study of T cells in Graves' hyperthyroidism and ophthalmopathy. Overall study findings and caveats: Researchers found most expanded thyroid clonotypes above 0.001 in blood as well.

This CDR3 has 16 residues. V lost 2 bases, J lost 0 bases, and 11 bases lay in between. Germline V gene lookup returns CDR1 KGHSH and CDR2 LQKENI. The J gene is TRBJ2-4, the V gene TRBV18; D uncertain. The TCR comes from a woman aged 40 to 50 with Graves' ophthalmopathy. Source material: blood. In DNA form, the CDR3 reads TGTGCCAGCTCACCATTGACACTCCTAGCCAAAAACATTCAGTACTTC. Its protein is CASSPLTLLAKNIQYF.